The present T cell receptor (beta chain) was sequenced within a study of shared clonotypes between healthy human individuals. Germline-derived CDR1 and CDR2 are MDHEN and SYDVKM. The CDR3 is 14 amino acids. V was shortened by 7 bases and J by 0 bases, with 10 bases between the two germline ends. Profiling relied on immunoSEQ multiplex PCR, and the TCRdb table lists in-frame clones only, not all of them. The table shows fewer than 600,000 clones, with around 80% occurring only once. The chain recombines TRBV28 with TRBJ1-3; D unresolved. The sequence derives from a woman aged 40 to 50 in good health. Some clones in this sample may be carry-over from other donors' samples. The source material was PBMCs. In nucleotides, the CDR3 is TGTGCCAGCACCCCGACCCCCTCTGGAAACACCATATATTTT. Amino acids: CASTPTPSGNTIYF.